One sample yielded the 18 T cell receptor beta chains listed below, sequenced in a study of siplizumab effects on memory and regulatory T cells. Clones were sequenced by immunoSEQ multiplex PCR, and TCRdb holds only the in-frame ones, with some missing. The repertoire holds around 72,000 clones, with under 95% as singletons. The sequenced sample consisted of CD8+ T cells sorted from blood. Receptors originate from a human donor in good health.

This clone was seen once. The chain combines TRBV30 with TRBJ2-5, with D unclear. CDR3 length: 15 residues. The V end lost 3 bases, the J end lost 4 bases, and 18 bases lay between the germline ends. The germline gives CDR1 GTSNPN, CDR2 SVGIG (reference sequence). CDR3 sequence: CAWRAPAEWAETQYF. The CDR3 DNA follows: TGTGCCTGGAGAGCTCCCGCGGAATGGGCAGAGACCCAGTACTTC.

The chain has TRBV13 and TRBJ1-1; D is uncertain. This CDR3 contains 13 residues. CDR1 and CDR2 (germline): PRHDT, FYEKMQ (reference sequence). With 7 bases removed from V and 5 bases from J, the gap between germline ends came to 14 bases. The DNA of the CDR3 is TGTGCCAGCACGAGGCACTCCGGGACTGAAGCTTTCTTT. It is translated as CASTRHSGTEAFF.

The chain is built from TRBV4-1 and TRBJ1-1, with D possibly matching TRBD1 (6 bases). Trimming took off 1 base at V and 3 bases at J, with 18 bases between the two ends. This CDR3 has 17 amino acids. CDR1 and CDR2 from the germline V gene are MGHRA and YSYEKL. CDR3 DNA: TGCGCCAGCAGCCAAGTGTACGGAACAGGGATCTACACTGAAGCTTTCTTT. Its translation is CASSQVYGTGIYTEAFF.

The genes are TRBV27 and TRBJ1-3; D call uncertain. Germline loops: CDR1 MNHEY, CDR2 SMNVEV (reference sequence). The length of the CDR3 is 17 residues. V was clipped by 3 bases and J by 0 bases, with 15 bases between them. The CDR3 is CASSLVFDGSSGNTIYF. The CDR3 nucleotides are TGTGCCAGCAGTTTGGTGTTCGACGGTAGCTCTGGAAACACCATATATTTT.

This clone has just one count. The CDR3 here is CASSPNWDTQYF. The CDR3 DNA reads TGTGCCAGCAGCCCTAACTGGGATACGCAGTATTTT. The chain recombines TRBV7-6 with TRBJ2-3; no firm D call. V lost 5 bases, J lost 6 bases, and 9 bases lay in between. The CDR3 is 12 residues long. CDR1 is SGHVS and CDR2 is FNYEAQ in the germline V gene.

This chain joins TRBV27 and TRBJ2-6; D is ambiguous. The length of the CDR3 is 16 residues. V shed 0 bases and J shed 3 bases, with 9 bases lying between them. Germline assignment: CDR1 MNHEY and CDR2 SMNVEV (reference sequence). The CDR3: CASSLSVAGGANVLTF. The CDR3 DNA reads TGTGCCAGCAGTTTATCGGTGGCCGGTGGGGCCAACGTCCTGACTTTC.

The chain is built from TRBV11-2 and TRBJ1-2; no clear D. CDR3 length: 15 residues. Germline V lookup: CDR1 SGHAT, CDR2 FQNNGV. Deletions cut 5 bases from V and 5 bases from J, with 18 bases between. The CDR3 DNA reads TGTGCCAGCAGCCGGCGGGCCGGCCCACAGTATGGCTACACCTTC. Its translation is CASSRRAGPQYGYTF.

The V and J genes are TRBV19 and TRBJ2-2; D may be TRBD2 (5 bases). V was trimmed by 4 bases and J by 0 bases, leaving 6 bases between them. The CDR3 totals 14 residues. CDR1 and CDR2 (germline): LNHDA, SQIVND (reference sequence). CDR3 amino acids: CASSSGPNTGELFF. CDR3 sequence (DNA): TGTGCCAGTAGTAGCGGGCCGAACACCGGGGAGCTGTTTTTT.

The chain couples TRBV6-1 to TRBJ1-2, with D possibly being TRBD1 (6 bases). CDR1 and CDR2 from the germline V gene are MNHNS and SASEGT. The CDR3 totals 13 residues. The V and J ends lost 1 base and 6 bases respectively, with 9 bases between them. This chain's CDR3 is CASSEGGLNGYTF. The CDR3 bases are TGTGCCAGCAGTGAAGGGGGGCTCAATGGCTACACCTTC.

The chain combines TRBV6-4 with TRBJ2-1; TRBD1 matches 8 bases. CDR3 size: 14 residues. Trimming at V came to 6 bases and at J to 3 bases, leaving 4 bases not matched to a gene. The V gene's germline CDR1 is MRHNA and CDR2 SNTAGT. The CDR3 here is CASSPDRGYNEQFF. CDR3 DNA sequence: TGTGCCAGCAGCCCTGACAGGGGCTACAATGAGCAGTTCTTC.

This sequence joins TRBV7-3 and TRBJ2-1; D could derive from TRBD1 or TRBD2 (5 bases each). The CDR3 is made up of 13 amino acids. Trimming left V 5 bases short and J 8 bases short, with 13 bases between. The germline V gene has CDR1 SGHTA and CDR2 FQGTGA. The chain's CDR3 is CASSRDPGHEQFF. CDR3 coding DNA: TGTGCCAGCAGCCGGGACCCGGGCCATGAGCAGTTCTTC.

The rearrangement links TRBV6-6 to TRBJ2-7; 7 bases agree with TRBD1. CDR1 and CDR2 (germline): MNHNY, SVGAGI (reference sequence). The CDR3 has 14 residues. J gave up 4 bases and V 8 bases, and 11 bases lay outside the gene matches. This CDR3 is CASSPTGTSYEQYF. DNA for the CDR3: TGTGCCAGCTCTCCGACAGGGACCAGTTACGAGCAGTACTTC.

The V gene is TRBV6-5, the J gene TRBJ2-3; the match to TRBD1 covers 7 bases. The CDR3 is 14 amino acids. The V gene's germline CDR1 is MNHEY and CDR2 SVGAGI. Trimming took 5 bases from V and 2 from J; bases not matched to a gene: 4. The CDR3 DNA sequence: TGTGCCAGCAGTCCCGGACAGGCCACAGATACGCAGTATTTT. This encodes CASSPGQATDTQYF.

The chain recombines TRBV7-2 with TRBJ2-5; D unclear. The end of the DNA aligns better with TRBJ2-7, so the J call may be wrong. This CDR3 is 12 amino acids long. Germline values: CDR1 SGHTA, CDR2 FQGNSA. Written as DNA, the CDR3 is TGTGCCAGCAGCCCTCTGACTGGCGAGCAGTACTTC. It translates to CASSPLTGEQYF.

This clone was recorded only once. V gene TRBV14 combines with J gene TRBJ2-3; 12 positions match TRBD2. The germline gives CDR1 SGHDN, CDR2 FVKESK. J was trimmed by 7 bases and V by 1 base; bases with no gene match: 6. CDR3 length equals 16 residues. The CDR3 sequence is CASSQVSSGGANTQYF. The CDR3 bases are TGTGCCAGCAGCCAAGTTTCTAGCGGGGGGGCCAATACGCAGTATTTT.

This rearrangement joins TRBV5-4 to TRBJ1-1; no firm D call. CDR1 is SGHNT and CDR2 is YYREEE in the germline V gene (reference sequence). Trimming cost V 2 bases and J 2 bases, with 10 bases left between them. The CDR3 totals 14 residues. The CDR3 loop is CASSFRDSNTEAFF. The CDR3, as DNA: TGTGCCAGCAGCTTCCGGGATTCAAACACTGAAGCTTTCTTT. Full variable domain (outside the CDR3, taken from reference TRBV5-4 and TRBJ1-1): ETGVTQSPTHLIKTRGQQVTLRCSSQSGHNTVSWYQQALGQGPQFIFQYYREEENGRGNFPPRFSGLQFPNYSSELNVNALELDDSALYLCASSFRDSNTEAFFGQGTRLTVV.

The J gene is TRBJ1-5, the V gene TRBV5-4; unclear D gene. V was cut by 2 bases and J by 2 bases, with 11 bases left in between. This CDR3 has 15 residues. Per the germline V gene, CDR1 is SGHNT and CDR2 is YYREEE (reference sequence). This CDR3 reads CASSLSGVGNQPQHF. For the CDR3, the DNA is TGTGCCAGCAGCTTAAGCGGGGTTGGCAATCAGCCCCAGCATTTT.

This chain links TRBV6-5 with TRBJ1-2; TRBD1 might be the D (6 bases). CDR3 length: 15 residues. V lost 2 bases and J lost 6, with 16 bases in between. Germline lookup yields CDR1 MNHEY and CDR2 SVGAGI. Written as DNA, the CDR3 is TGTGCCAGCAGTTACGCTCTCCGGGGGCCGGATGGCTACACCTTC. It yields the protein CASSYALRGPDGYTF.